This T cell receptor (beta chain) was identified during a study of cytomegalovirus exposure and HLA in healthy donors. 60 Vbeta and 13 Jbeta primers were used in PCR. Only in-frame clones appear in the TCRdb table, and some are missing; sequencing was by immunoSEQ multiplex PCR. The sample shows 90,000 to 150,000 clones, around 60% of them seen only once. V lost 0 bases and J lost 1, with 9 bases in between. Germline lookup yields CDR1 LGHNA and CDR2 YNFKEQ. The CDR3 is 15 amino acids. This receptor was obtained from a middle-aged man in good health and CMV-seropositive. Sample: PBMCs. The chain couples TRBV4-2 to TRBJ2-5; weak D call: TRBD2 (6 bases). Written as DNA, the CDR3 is TGTGCCAGCAGCCAAGATCGGGACTTCCAAGAGACCCAGTACTTC. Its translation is CASSQDRDFQETQYF.